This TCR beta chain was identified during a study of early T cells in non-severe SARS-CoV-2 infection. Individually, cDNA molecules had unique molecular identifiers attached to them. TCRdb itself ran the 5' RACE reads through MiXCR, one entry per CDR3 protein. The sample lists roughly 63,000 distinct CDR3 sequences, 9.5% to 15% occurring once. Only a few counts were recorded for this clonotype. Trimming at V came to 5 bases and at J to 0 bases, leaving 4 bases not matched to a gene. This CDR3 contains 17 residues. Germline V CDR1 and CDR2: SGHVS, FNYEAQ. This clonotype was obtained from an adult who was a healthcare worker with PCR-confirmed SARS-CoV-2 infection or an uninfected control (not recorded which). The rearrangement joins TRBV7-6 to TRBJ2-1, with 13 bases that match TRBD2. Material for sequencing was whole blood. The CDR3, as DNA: TGTGCCAGCAGCAAAAGGACTAGCGGGAGCTCCTACAATGAGCAGTTCTTC. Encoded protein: CASSKRTSGSSYNEQFF.